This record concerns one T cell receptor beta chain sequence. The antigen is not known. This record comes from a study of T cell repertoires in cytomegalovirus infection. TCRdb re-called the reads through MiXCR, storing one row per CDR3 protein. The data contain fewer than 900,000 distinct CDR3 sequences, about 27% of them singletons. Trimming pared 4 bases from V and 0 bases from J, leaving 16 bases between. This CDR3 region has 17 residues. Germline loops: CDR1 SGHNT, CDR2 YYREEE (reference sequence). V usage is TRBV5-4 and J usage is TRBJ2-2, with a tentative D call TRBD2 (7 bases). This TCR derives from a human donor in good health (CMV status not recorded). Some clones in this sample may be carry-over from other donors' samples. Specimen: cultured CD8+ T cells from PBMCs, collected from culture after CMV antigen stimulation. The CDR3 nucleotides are TGTGCCAGCAGCCTGGGGGGGGCCCCTTCGAACACCGGGGAGCTGTTTTTT. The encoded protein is CASSLGGAPSNTGELFF.